The TCR beta chain under discussion was sequenced for a study of blood T cell repertoires in COVID-19 (dated by TCRdb to 2020 to 2021). For the study in its entirety: Collaborator samples came from the United States, Italy and Spain and covered acute and convalescent phases of COVID-19. The material from the prospective study consisted of cDNA or gDNA derived from T cells, B-cell-depleted T cells, or PBMCs. The dataset comprised deeply sampled blood TCRbeta repertoires from subjects exposed to, actively infected with, or recovered from COVID-19. A freely available public database, intended as a resource for researchers studying the immune response to SARS-CoV-2, is where the repertoires were released. The samples were drawn from two sources: the first 160 participants of the ongoing ImmuneRACE study, and over 1,000 subjects contributed by 6 global collaborators. A de-identified subject ID, COVID-19 status, age in years and sex were almost always included in the sample metadata. Where available, HLA class I and class II types were obtained from metadata supplied by the sample provider rather than from assay-based typing.

Whole blood was collected in K2EDTA tubes by collaborating institutions according to the institutions' own protocols. Collaborator samples were shipped for TCRbeta analysis as frozen whole blood, isolated PBMCs, or DNA extracted from either sample type. About this clone: Its antigen is not yet known. Base qualities were left out, and no much larger clone turns up one base away.

General study outcomes and caveats: The amount of clinical and demographic metadata varied by source and participant and was provided uncurated.

Including the terminal cysteine and phenylalanine, the CDR3 comprises 16 residues. The DNA shown is the 48-base CDR3, in frame from base 1. Trimming leaves V shorter by 3 bases and J shorter by 6 bases, with the junction holding 14 bases beyond the gene matches. CDR1 is given as LNHNV and CDR2 as YYDKDF, both from the germline V gene (reference sequence). TCRbeta CDR3 regions were amplified from genomic DNA using the immunoSEQ Assay, a bias-controlled multiplex PCR. As for the authors' bioinformatics: The number of nucleated cells in each sample was estimated by amplification of reference gene primers within the assay. To quantify the absolute abundance of each unique TCRbeta CDR3 rearrangement, sequence reads were collapsed and filtered. For each sample, productive Simpson clonality was calculated by taking the square root of Simpson's diversity index across productive rearrangements. The table comes from immuneACCESS by way of TCRdb, which keeps in-frame sequences with V and J called. Part of the clones is missing from these tables; in studies checked, under half for an unresolved V gene and the rest for unknown reasons. D and trimming were read from the DNA, whereas the V and J calls and clone size are those reported in that table. For this sample there are around 250,000 clones; around 86% appear just once. Together, the top ten hold about 12% of the sample.

The specimen was peripheral blood. The rearranged segments are TRBV15 and TRBJ2-7, with 7 bases aligning to TRBD1. The clonotype originates from a man older than 75 with acute or convalescent COVID-19. The bases are TGTGCCACCAGCAGCGCTACAGGGGATATTTACCCCGAGCAGTACTTC. Its translation is CATSSATGDIYPEQYF.